This T cell receptor (beta chain) was documented in a study of T cell responses to AZD1222 COVID-19 vaccine. This table comes from immunoSEQ multiplex PCR, and its TCRdb copy is limited to in-frame clones, with some not included. The table lists some 78,000 clones, 83% of them singletons. The germline CDR1 and CDR2 sequences are SGHTA and FQGNSA. With 5 bases removed from V and 3 bases from J, the gap between germline ends came to 14 bases. This CDR3 has 16 amino acids. This TCR was recovered from an adult who received the AZD1222 COVID-19 vaccine. V usage is TRBV7-2 and J usage is TRBJ2-6, with D unclear. The source material was peripheral blood, sampled 28 days after the second AZD1222 dose. In DNA form, the CDR3 reads TGTGCCAGCAGCCGGTTTAAGGGTTTTGGGGCCAACGTCCTGACTTTC. Translated, it gives CASSRFKGFGANVLTF.